These 26 T cell receptor beta chains came from one sample sequenced in a study of cytomegalovirus exposure and HLA in healthy donors. This PCR relied on a set of 60 Vbeta primers and 13 Jbeta primers. Clones were sequenced by immunoSEQ multiplex PCR, and TCRdb holds only the in-frame ones, with some missing. The sample shows hundreds of thousands of clones, roughly 88% of them seen only once. Material: PBMCs. All receptors come from a boy younger than 10 in good health and CMV-seronegative.

The chain has TRBV7-6 and TRBJ1-2; D is unclear. Germline loops: CDR1 SGHVS, CDR2 FNYEAQ. The CDR3 covers 14 residues. The V end was cut by 5 bases, the J end by 0 bases, with 10 bases between. The CDR3 loop is CASSAGEANYGYTF. The CDR3 bases are TGTGCCAGCAGCGCCGGGGAAGCTAACTATGGCTACACCTTC.

The chain links TRBV13 to TRBJ2-7; D might be TRBD2 (5 bases). The germline V gene encodes CDR1 PRHDT and CDR2 FYEKMQ (reference sequence). This CDR3 is built from 13 residues. V shed 3 bases and J shed 5 bases, with 11 bases lying between them. CDR3 DNA: TGTGCCAGCAGCTTCGGACCGCGGGACGAGCAGTACTTC. Protein: CASSFGPRDEQYF.

The chain combines TRBV27 with TRBJ2-1; TRBD2 matches at 11 bases. The CDR3 has 15 residues. Germline V gene lookup returns CDR1 MNHEY and CDR2 SMNVEV (reference sequence). V dropped 5 bases and J dropped 8; count of bases not matched to a gene: 8. DNA for the CDR3: TGTGCCAGCAGTCCCGAGACTAGCGGGGTACATGAGCAGTTCTTC. It specifies CASSPETSGVHEQFF.

This rearrangement joins TRBV5-1 to TRBJ2-5; D is unclear. CDR3 length equals 14 residues. With 1 base removed from V and 0 bases from J, the gap between germline ends came to 7 bases. CDR1 SGHRS and CDR2 YFSETQ come from the germline V gene. CDR3 sequence: CASSLRHNQETQYF. The CDR3, as DNA: TGCGCCAGCAGCTTGAGACACAACCAAGAGACCCAGTACTTC.

In its sample, this clone was seen a few times. J is TRBJ1-2 and V is TRBV4-2, with D uncertain. CDR1 and CDR2 (germline): LGHNA, YNFKEQ. The CDR3 has 16 residues. Trimming left V 4 bases short and J 8 bases short, with 23 bases between. CDR3 protein: CASSPRHFNPFEGYTF. CDR3 sequence (DNA): TGTGCCAGCAGCCCCCGACATTTCAACCCCTTTGAAGGCTACACCTTC.

This chain links TRBV7-6 with TRBJ2-1; D gene ambiguous. The CDR3 totals 13 residues. V was pared by 2 bases and J by 3 bases, with 5 bases between. The V gene's germline CDR1 is SGHVS and CDR2 FNYEAQ. The CDR3 loop is CASSLTIYNEQFF. The DNA of the CDR3 is TGTGCCAGCAGCTTAACTATCTACAATGAGCAGTTCTTC.

CDR3 residues: CAWIGYQPQHF. The CDR3 nucleotides read TGTGCCTGGATCGGGTATCAGCCCCAGCATTTT. The V call is TRBV30, the J call TRBJ1-5; D call uncertain. CDR1 is GTSNPN, CDR2 SVGIG, per germline (reference sequence). The CDR3 spans 11 residues. The V and J ends lost 4 bases and 5 bases respectively, with 6 bases between them. Variable domain in full (rest from reference TRBV30 and TRBJ1-5): SQTIHQWPATLVQPVGSPLSLECTVEGTSNPNLYWYRQAAGRGLQLLFYSVGIGQISSEVPQNLSASRPQDRQFILSSKKLLLSDSGFYLCAWIGYQPQHFGDGTRLSIL.

The chain recombines TRBV5-4 with TRBJ2-2; D is tentatively TRBD1 or TRBD2 (6 bases each). V lost 4 bases, J lost 4 bases, and 20 bases lay in between. The CDR3 runs 17 residues. The germline V gene has CDR1 SGHNT and CDR2 YYREEE (reference sequence). The CDR3 DNA reads TGTGCCAGCAGCCTGGGGGGCAGCCCCGGTATCACCGGGGAGCTGTTTTTT. Translating gives CASSLGGSPGITGELFF.

The J gene is TRBJ2-5, the V gene TRBV2; tentatively, D is TRBD2 (5 bases). The J call is uncertain, as TRBJ2-7 better fits the DNA end. This CDR3 comprises 16 residues. Germline assignment: CDR1 SNHLY and CDR2 FYNNEI. CDR3 region: CASSDSVREVPYEQYF. The CDR3 DNA reads as TGTGCCAGCAGTGATTCAGTGAGGGAAGTCCCCTACGAGCAGTACTTC.

The rearrangement joins TRBV5-4 to TRBJ2-4, with 7 bases lining up with TRBD1. Trimming at V came to 1 base and at J to 8 bases, leaving 3 bases not matched to a gene. The CDR3 is made up of 13 amino acids. Germline CDR1 reads SGHNT; CDR2 reads YYREEE (reference sequence). The CDR3 sequence is CASSLSQGDIQYF. The CDR3 DNA reads TGTGCCAGCAGCTTGAGCCAGGGGGACATTCAGTACTTC.

The chain combines TRBV7-6 with TRBJ1-2; 9 bases are a match to TRBD1. The trim removed 2 bases at V and 6 bases at J, leaving 7 bases unmatched. CDR1 and CDR2 (germline): SGHVS, FNYEAQ. This CDR3 contains 15 residues. The CDR3 DNA is TGTGCCAGCAGCTTAACAGGGGGCGTTGGGGATGGCTACACCTTC. It encodes CASSLTGGVGDGYTF.

The V gene is TRBV19, the J gene TRBJ2-7; perhaps TRBD2 as D (7 bases). The germline gives CDR1 LNHDA, CDR2 SQIVND (reference sequence). V was cut by 4 bases and J by 2 bases, with 15 bases left in between. The CDR3 is made up of 15 amino acids. The CDR3 spells CASSSAGAGPYEQYF. CDR3 DNA sequence: TGTGCCAGTAGTAGCGCGGGGGCAGGACCCTACGAGCAGTACTTC.

The rearrangement uses TRBV10-3 and TRBJ1-6; TRBD1 might be the D (5 bases). This CDR3 region has 13 residues. Trimming removed 5 bases from V and 5 bases from J, with 7 bases in between. The germline gives CDR1 ENHRY, CDR2 SYGVKD. The CDR3 loop is CAISSGNNSPLHF. The CDR3 DNA is TGTGCCATCAGTTCAGGGAATAATTCACCCCTCCACTTT.

Concerning this clone: A read error may account for a junction end that differs from germline. This chain joins TRBV30 and TRBJ2-7, with TRBD1 matching over 8 bases. Looked up from germline, CDR1 is GTSNPN and CDR2 is SVGIG (reference sequence). There are 12 residues in the CDR3. In DNA form, the CDR3 reads TGTGCCTGGAGTGTACGTGGACAGGGCTTAGGGTTC. Amino acid sequence: CAWSVRGQGLGF.

The chain carries TRBV2 and TRBJ2-7, with D unclear. There are 14 residues in the CDR3. The V end was cut by 4 bases, the J end by 2 bases, with 12 bases between. The germline gives CDR1 SNHLY, CDR2 FYNNEI. For the CDR3, the DNA is TGTGCCAGCAGTGTAAGGCTCGACACCTACGAGCAGTACGTC. It yields the protein CASSVRLDTYEQYV.

V and J are TRBV29-1 and TRBJ1-1; D not certain. The germline CDR1 and CDR2 sequences are SQVTM and ANQGSEA. Trimming took off 4 bases at V and 7 bases at J, with 7 bases between the two ends. The CDR3 loop spans 10 amino acids. CDR3 coding DNA: TGCAGCGTTGGAGGAGTTGAAGCTTTCTTT. Translated: CSVGGVEAFF. Full variable domain (missing parts from reference TRBV29-1 and TRBJ1-1): SAVISQKPSRDICQRGTSLTIQCQVDSQVTMMFWYRQQPGQSLTLIATANQGSEATYESGFVIDKFPISRPNLTFSTLTVSNMSPEDSSIYLCSVGGVEAFFGQGTRLTVV.

This clone was found a few times. CDR3 amino acids: CASSFTGGGGNTIYF. In DNA form, the CDR3 reads TGCGCCAGCAGCTTCACCGGGGGTGGAGGAAACACCATATATTTT. The chain is built from TRBV5-1 and TRBJ1-3, with D perhaps TRBD1 (5 bases). The V and J ends lost 2 bases and 4 bases respectively, with 13 bases between them. From germline, CDR1 is SGHRS and CDR2 YFSETQ. The CDR3 consists of 15 residues.

The V call is TRBV6-1, the J call TRBJ2-1; D is undetermined. V was cut by 5 bases and J by 3 bases, with 14 bases left in between. The CDR3 runs 15 residues. Per germline, CDR1 MNHNS and CDR2 SASEGT. As DNA, the CDR3 is TGTGCCAGCAGTCCCACAACGGGTCTCTACAATGAGCAGTTCTTC. As protein: CASSPTTGLYNEQFF.

The J gene is TRBJ2-3, the V gene TRBV9, with TRBD1 matching 8 bases. Per the germline V gene, CDR1 is SGDLS and CDR2 is YYNGEE. V gave up 3 bases and J gave up 5 bases; unmatched junction bases: 5. CDR3 length equals 14 residues. The CDR3 DNA follows: TGTGCCAGCAGCGGCAGGGGGCAAGTAGATACGCAGTATTTT. Translation: CASSGRGQVDTQYF. The variable domain in full, completed from reference TRBV9 and TRBJ2-3, reads DSGVTQTPKHLITATGQRVTLRCSPRSGDLSVYWYQQSLDQGLQFLIQYYNGEERAKGNILERFSAQQFPDLHSELNLSSLELGDSALYFCASSGRGQVDTQYFGPGTRLTVL.

The chain is built from TRBV5-4 and TRBJ2-7, with D tentatively TRBD1 (6 bases). The CDR3 is made up of 14 amino acids. Germline V CDR1 and CDR2: SGHNT, YYREEE (reference sequence). With 4 bases removed from V and 6 bases from J, the gap between germline ends came to 17 bases. CDR3 loop: CASSENREFAEQYF. The CDR3 DNA is TGTGCCAGCAGCGAGAACAGGGAGTTCGCCGAGCAGTACTTC. The complete variable domain, with remaining parts taken from reference TRBV5-4 and TRBJ2-7, reads ETGVTQSPTHLIKTRGQQVTLRCSSQSGHNTVSWYQQALGQGPQFIFQYYREEENGRGNFPPRFSGLQFPNYSSELNVNALELDDSALYLCASSENREFAEQYFGPGTRLTVT.

The table lists this clone with a few counts. V and J are TRBV7-8 and TRBJ1-1; D unresolved. The CDR3 consists of 14 residues. The germline V and J ends were trimmed by 3 bases and 3 bases, with 11 bases remaining between them. The germline CDR1 and CDR2 sequences are SGHVS and FQNEAQ. The CDR3 here is CASSFRDWDTEAFF. CDR3 coding DNA: TGTGCCAGCAGCTTCCGCGACTGGGACACTGAAGCTTTCTTT. Together with reference TRBV7-8 and TRBJ1-1, the CDR3 gives the full variable domain: GAGVSQSPRYKVAKRGQDVALRCDPISGHVSLFWYQQALGQGPEFLTYFQNEAQLDKSGLPSDRFFAERPEGSVSTLKIQRTQQEDSAVYLCASSFRDWDTEAFFGQGTRLTVV.

In its sample, this clone was seen a few times. V gene TRBV6-6 combines with J gene TRBJ1-5, with TRBD1 as a possible D gene (6 bases). Germline V gene sequence: CDR1 MNHNY, CDR2 SVGAGI (reference sequence). This CDR3 spans 15 amino acids. With 6 bases removed from V and 0 bases from J, the gap between germline ends came to 12 bases. CDR3 sequence reads: CASRRGQYSNQPQHF. The CDR3 DNA reads TGTGCCAGCAGACGAGGACAGTATAGCAATCAGCCCCAGCATTTT.

This rearrangement joins TRBV5-4 to TRBJ1-6; D might be TRBD1 (5 bases). Germline loops: CDR1 SGHNT, CDR2 YYREEE (reference sequence). The CDR3 spans 15 residues. The V and J ends lost 0 bases and 5 bases respectively, with 9 bases between them. DNA for the CDR3: TGTGCCAGCAGCTTGGCCTCAGGGAATAATTCACCCCTCCACTTT. It translates to CASSLASGNNSPLHF.

The rearrangement uses TRBV25-1 and TRBJ2-1, with D tentatively TRBD1 (6 bases). Deletions cut 2 bases from V and 5 bases from J, with 13 bases between. The CDR3 runs 15 residues. Germline V gene lookup returns CDR1 MGHDK and CDR2 SYGVNS. In DNA form, the CDR3 reads TGTGCCAGCAGTGAAAAACAGGGTAGTAACAATGAGCAGTTCTTC. Translating gives CASSEKQGSNNEQFF.

The rearrangement uses TRBV11-3 and TRBJ2-7; D may be TRBD2 (5 bases). V was shortened by 0 bases and J by 5 bases, with 8 bases between the two germline ends. CDR3 size: 13 residues. The germline V gene encodes CDR1 SGHNT and CDR2 YENEEA. DNA for the CDR3: TGTGCCAGCAGCTTAGAGGAGGCGGACGAGCAGTACTTC. Translated: CASSLEEADEQYF.

CDR3 sequence reads: CAIRGDRPYEQYF. CDR3 DNA sequence: TGTGCCATCAGAGGGGACAGACCCTACGAGCAGTACTTC. This rearrangement joins TRBV10-3 to TRBJ2-7, with 7 nucleotides matching TRBD1. The CDR3 spans 13 residues. Germline trimming cut 6 bases from V and 2 bases from J; bases unmatched to any gene: 4. Per germline, CDR1 ENHRY and CDR2 SYGVKD.